The source of this T cell receptor beta chain is a study of blood T cell repertoires in COVID-19. Across the study: Samples taken during acute and convalescent COVID-19 were collected in the United States, Italy and Spain. T cells, B-cell-depleted T cells, or PBMCs provided the cDNA or gDNA that served as material.

In the study's own analysis: How many nucleated cells were present was estimated from reference gene primer amplification. Sequencing was performed with immunoSEQ multiplex PCR; in TCRdb, only in-frame clones are kept and a portion is missing. V and J calls and clone size are given by that table; D and trimming were obtained from the DNA. The sample has some 160,000 clones, 70% to 90% seen once. The germline V and J ends were trimmed by 2 bases and 8 bases, with 19 bases remaining between them. This CDR3 contains 17 residues. Germline assignment: CDR1 KGHSH and CDR2 LQKENI. This sequence originates from a woman aged 80 or over with COVID-19, enrolled during active disease. The rearrangement links TRBV18 to TRBJ1-6; D gene unclear. The sequenced sample consisted of peripheral blood. The CDR3, as DNA: TGTGCCAGCTCACCAAGGATTGCTGGAGCCCCTGATTCACCCCTCCACTTT. This sequence encodes CASSPRIAGAPDSPLHF.